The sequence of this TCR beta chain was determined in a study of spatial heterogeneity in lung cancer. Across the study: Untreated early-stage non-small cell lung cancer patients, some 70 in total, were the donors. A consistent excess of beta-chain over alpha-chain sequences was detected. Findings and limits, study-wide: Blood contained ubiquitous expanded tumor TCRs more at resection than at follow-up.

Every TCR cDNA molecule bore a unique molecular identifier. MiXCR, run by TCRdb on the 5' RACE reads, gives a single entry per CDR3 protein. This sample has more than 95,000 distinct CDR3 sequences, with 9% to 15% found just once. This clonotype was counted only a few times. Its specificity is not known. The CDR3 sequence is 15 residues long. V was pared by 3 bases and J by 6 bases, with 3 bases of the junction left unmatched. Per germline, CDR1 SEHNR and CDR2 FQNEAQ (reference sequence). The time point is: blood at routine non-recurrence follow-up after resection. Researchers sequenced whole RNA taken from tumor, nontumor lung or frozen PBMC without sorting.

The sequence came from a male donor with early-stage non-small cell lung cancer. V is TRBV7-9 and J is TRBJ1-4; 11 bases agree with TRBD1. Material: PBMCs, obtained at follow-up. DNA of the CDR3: TGTGCCAGCAGCTTTCCGGGACAGGGGGATGAAAAACTGTTTTTT. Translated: CASSFPGQGDEKLFF.